Below are 10 T cell receptor beta chains sequenced from a single sample in a study of T cells in Graves' hyperthyroidism and ophthalmopathy. Researchers took RNA transcripts and amplified the TCR beta CDR3 regions from them. HTBI primers were the set used in a first-round RT-PCR of the TCR CDR3. TCRdb ran MiXCR on the multiplex PCR reads and lists one entry per CDR3 protein. This sample has hundreds of thousands of distinct CDR3 sequences; about 45% occur once, and the top ten carry less than 9%. The specimen sequenced was peripheral blood or thyroid tissue (not recorded which). The receptors were gathered from an adult man with Graves' disease, either hyperthyroidism or ophthalmopathy (not recorded which).

The V and J genes are TRBV2 and TRBJ1-1, with a possible D match to TRBD1 (5 bases). The ends were cut back, 1 base at V and 6 bases at J, with 15 bases in the middle. This CDR3 has 15 amino acids. The germline V gene encodes CDR1 SNHLY and CDR2 FYNNEI. The CDR3, as DNA: TGTGCCAGCAGTGAAGATCCCCAGGGAATCCCTGAAGCTTTCTTT. Translation: CASSEDPQGIPEAFF.

This clonotype was counted many times. This chain joins TRBV24-1 and TRBJ1-4; D remains unclear. V was clipped by 9 bases and J by 0 bases, with 7 bases between them. The length of the CDR3 is 13 residues. The germline CDR1 and CDR2 sequences are KGHDR and SFDVKD. CDR3 sequence (DNA): TGTGCCACCGCCGAGTCAACTAATGAAAAACTGTTTTTT. Residues: CATAESTNEKLFF.

This clonotype has just a few counts. The chain is built from TRBV10-3 and TRBJ2-7, with D possibly being TRBD1 (6 bases). The CDR3 is 11 amino acids. V was trimmed by 10 bases and J by 11 bases, leaving 18 bases between them. CDR1 and CDR2 from the germline V gene are ENHRY and SYGVKD. The CDR3 spells CASRTEGDEYF. In nucleotides, the CDR3 is TGTGCCAGCAGAACCGAGGGGGATGAGTACTTC.

A few counts support this clonotype. The genes are TRBV20-1 and TRBJ2-7; 9 nucleotides align to TRBD2. Germline loops: CDR1 DFQATT, CDR2 SNEGSKA (reference sequence). J gave up 3 bases and V 2 bases, and 8 bases lay outside the gene matches. This CDR3 is built from 15 residues. The chain's CDR3 is CSARYPGLANYEQYF. The CDR3 coding sequence is TGCAGTGCTAGATACCCCGGACTAGCGAACTACGAGCAGTACTTC.

The rearrangement uses TRBV7-3 and TRBJ2-6; no reliable D call. Trimming shortened V by 1 base and J by 4 bases, and 5 bases separated the two germline ends. Germline lookup yields CDR1 SGHTA and CDR2 FQGTGA. The CDR3 is made up of 14 amino acids. The CDR3 spells CASSLNGGANVLTF. The CDR3 coding sequence is TGTGCCAGCAGCTTAAACGGGGGGGCCAACGTCCTGACTTTC. Together with reference TRBV7-3 and TRBJ2-6, the CDR3 gives the full variable domain: GAGVSQTPSNKVTEKGKYVELRCDPISGHTALYWYRQSLGQGPEFLIYFQGTGAADDSGLPNDRFFAVRPEGSVSTLKIQRTERGDSAVYLCASSLNGGANVLTFGAGSRLTVL.

The chain recombines TRBV2 with TRBJ1-1; perhaps TRBD1 as D (5 bases). V lost 3 bases and J 6 bases, leaving 11 bases between the germline ends. Germline loops: CDR1 SNHLY, CDR2 FYNNEI. The CDR3 has 13 amino acids. The CDR3 spells CASSDLRGAEAFF. CDR3 nucleotides: TGTGCCAGCAGTGATCTTCGGGGGGCTGAAGCTTTCTTT.

In this sample, this clonotype turned up once. CDR3 protein: CASSQTGDNQPQHF. CDR3 nucleotide sequence: TGTGCCAGCAGCCAGACAGGCGATAATCAGCCCCAGCATTTT. V gene TRBV7-8 combines with J gene TRBJ1-5, with D tentatively TRBD1 (6 bases). CDR1 is SGHVS, CDR2 FQNEAQ, per germline. This CDR3 region has 14 residues. Between the trimmed V and J ends, which lost 5 bases and 4 bases, there was a span of 12 bases.

This clonotype has at least ten counts. This chain connects TRBV9 to TRBJ2-5; D remains ambiguous. V lost 4 bases, J lost 1 base, and 5 bases lay in between. CDR1 is SGDLS, CDR2 YYNGEE, per germline. The CDR3 length is 12 residues. In nucleotides, the CDR3 is TGTGCCAGCAGCCCCCTCCAAGAGACCCAGTACTTC. This gives the protein CASSPLQETQYF.

This CDR3 reads CASTLTGSAGGELFF. The CDR3 nucleotides read TGTGCCAGCACTCTAACAGGGTCTGCGGGCGGGGAGCTGTTTTTT. V is TRBV12-3 or TRBV12-4 and J is TRBJ2-2, with TRBD1 as a possible D gene (6 bases). The V end was cut by 7 bases, the J end by 7 bases, with 19 bases between. The CDR3 length is 15 residues.

This clonotype occurred a few times. The V call is TRBV5-1, the J call TRBJ2-5; D perhaps matches TRBD2 (6 bases). CDR1 SGHRS and CDR2 YFSETQ come from the germline V gene. Trimming pared 4 bases from V and 5 bases from J, leaving 9 bases between. The length of the CDR3 is 12 residues. CDR3 sequence (DNA): TGCGCCAGCAGCGCGGGGCCTGAGACCCAGTACTTC. Translation: CASSAGPETQYF. The full variable domain, completed using reference TRBV5-1 and TRBJ2-5, is KAGVTQTPRYLIKTRGQQVTLSCSPISGHRSVSWYQQTPGQGLQFLFEYFSETQRNKGNFPGRFSGRQFSNSRSEMNVSTLELGDSALYLCASSAGPETQYFGPGTRLLVL.